This T cell receptor (beta chain) comes out of a study of blood T cell repertoires in COVID-19. Donors in Cohort 3 who had recovered were those with two negative PCRs, healthcare professional clearance, or resolution of their symptoms. Libraries were prepared by immunoSEQ multiplex PCR; TCRdb keeps only in-frame clonotypes and omits some of them. Seen here are fewer than 400,000 clones, roughly 90% observed once, and the top ten hold 18%. Germline CDR1 is SEHNR and CDR2 is FQNEAQ (reference sequence). Trimming took off 6 bases at V and 4 bases at J, with 16 bases between the two ends. This CDR3 contains 15 residues.

The receptor comes from a woman aged 25 to 45 who had recovered from COVID-19. What was sequenced was PBMCs or T cells enriched from blood (not recorded which). The chain combines TRBV7-9 with TRBJ1-3; D not certain. This chain's CDR3 is CASRPKVRLGNTIYF. The CDR3 DNA reads TGTGCCAGCAGACCGAAGGTACGACTGGGAAACACCATATATTTT. Variable domain in full (rest from reference TRBV7-9 and TRBJ1-3): DTGVSQNPRHKITKRGQNVTFRCDPISEHNRLYWYRQTLGQGPEFLTYFQNEAQLEKSRLLSDRFSAERPKGSFSTLEIQRTEQGDSAMYLCASRPKVRLGNTIYFGEGSWLTVV.